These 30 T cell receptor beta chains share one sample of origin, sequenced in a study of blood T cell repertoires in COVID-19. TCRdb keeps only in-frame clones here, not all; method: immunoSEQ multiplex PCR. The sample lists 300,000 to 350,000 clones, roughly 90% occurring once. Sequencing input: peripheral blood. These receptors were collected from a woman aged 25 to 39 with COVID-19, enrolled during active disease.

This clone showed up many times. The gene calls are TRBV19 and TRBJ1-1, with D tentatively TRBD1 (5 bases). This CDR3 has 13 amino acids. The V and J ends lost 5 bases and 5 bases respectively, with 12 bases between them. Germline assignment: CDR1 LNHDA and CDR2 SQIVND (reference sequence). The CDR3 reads CASSFQGGTEAFF. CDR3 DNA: TGTGCCAGTAGTTTCCAGGGAGGGACTGAAGCTTTCTTT.

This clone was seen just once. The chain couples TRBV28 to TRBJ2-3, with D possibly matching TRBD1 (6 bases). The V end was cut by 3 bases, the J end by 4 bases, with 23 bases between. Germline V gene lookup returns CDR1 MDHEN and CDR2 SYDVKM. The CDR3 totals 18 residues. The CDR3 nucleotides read TGTGCCAGCAGTTTCGATAGGGGCAGGGGACGCCGGCCAGATACGCAGTATTTT. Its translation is CASSFDRGRGRRPDTQYF.

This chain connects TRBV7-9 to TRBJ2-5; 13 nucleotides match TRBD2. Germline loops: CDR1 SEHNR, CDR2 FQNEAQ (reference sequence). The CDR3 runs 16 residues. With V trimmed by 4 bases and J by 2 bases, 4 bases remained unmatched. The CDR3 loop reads CASSSGLAGLQETQYF. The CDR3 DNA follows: TGTGCCAGCAGCTCGGGACTAGCGGGACTTCAAGAGACCCAGTACTTC.

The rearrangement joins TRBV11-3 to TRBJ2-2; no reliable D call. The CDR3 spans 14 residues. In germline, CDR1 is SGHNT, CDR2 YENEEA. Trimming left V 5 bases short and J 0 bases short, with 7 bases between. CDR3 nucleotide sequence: TGTGCCAGCAGCGTTGACTCGAACACCGGGGAGCTGTTTTTT. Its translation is CASSVDSNTGELFF.

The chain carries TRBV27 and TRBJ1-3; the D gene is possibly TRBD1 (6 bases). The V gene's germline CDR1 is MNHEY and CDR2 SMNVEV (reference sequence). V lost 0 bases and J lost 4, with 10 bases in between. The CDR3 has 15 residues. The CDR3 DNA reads TGTGCCAGCAGTTTATCGCGGGGGCGAGGAAACACCATATATTTT. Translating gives CASSLSRGRGNTIYF.

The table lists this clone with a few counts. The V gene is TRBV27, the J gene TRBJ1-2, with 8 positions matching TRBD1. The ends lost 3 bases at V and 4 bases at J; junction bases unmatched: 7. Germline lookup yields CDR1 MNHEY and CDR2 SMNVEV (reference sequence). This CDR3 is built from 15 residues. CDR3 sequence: CASSFGQGGGYGYTF. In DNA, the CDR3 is TGTGCCAGCAGTTTCGGACAGGGTGGGGGCTATGGCTACACCTTC.

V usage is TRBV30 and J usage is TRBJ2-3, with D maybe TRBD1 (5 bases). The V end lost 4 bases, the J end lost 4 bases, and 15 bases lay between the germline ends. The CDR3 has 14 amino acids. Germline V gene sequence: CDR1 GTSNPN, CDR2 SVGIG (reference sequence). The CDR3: CAWTLRGFADTQYF. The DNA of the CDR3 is TGTGCCTGGACCCTTAGGGGTTTTGCAGATACGCAGTATTTT.

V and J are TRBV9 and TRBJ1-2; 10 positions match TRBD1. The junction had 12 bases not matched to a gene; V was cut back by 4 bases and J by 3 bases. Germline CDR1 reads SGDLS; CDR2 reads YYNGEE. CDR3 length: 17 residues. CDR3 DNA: TGTGCCAGCAGCACCGAAAAGGACAGGGGGATGGACTATGGCTACACCTTC. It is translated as CASSTEKDRGMDYGYTF.

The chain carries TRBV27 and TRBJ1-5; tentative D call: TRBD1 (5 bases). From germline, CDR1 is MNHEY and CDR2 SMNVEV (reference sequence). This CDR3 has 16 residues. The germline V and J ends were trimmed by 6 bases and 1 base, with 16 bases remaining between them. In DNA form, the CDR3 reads TGTGCCAGCAGCGGCGGGGGGGGTGTGAGCAATCAGCCCCAGCATTTT. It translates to CASSGGGGVSNQPQHF.

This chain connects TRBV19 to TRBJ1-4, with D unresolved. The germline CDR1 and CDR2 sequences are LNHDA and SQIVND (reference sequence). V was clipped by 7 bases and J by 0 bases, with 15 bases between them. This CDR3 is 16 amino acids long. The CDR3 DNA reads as TGTGCCAGTATCCGACATTCTCGCGCAACTAATGAAAAACTGTTTTTT. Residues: CASIRHSRATNEKLFF. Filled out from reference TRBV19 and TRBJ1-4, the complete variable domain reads DGGITQSPKYLFRKEGQNVTLSCEQNLNHDAMYWYRQDPGQGLRLIYYSQIVNDFQKGDIAEGYSVSREKKESFPLTVTSAQKNPTAFYLCASIRHSRATNEKLFFGSGTQLSVL.

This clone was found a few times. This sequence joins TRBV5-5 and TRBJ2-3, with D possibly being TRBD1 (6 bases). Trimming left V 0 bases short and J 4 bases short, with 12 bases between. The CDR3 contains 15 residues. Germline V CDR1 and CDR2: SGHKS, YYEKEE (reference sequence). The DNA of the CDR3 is TGTGCCAGCAGCTTGGAACAGGGAAGGGCAGATACGCAGTATTTT. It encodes CASSLEQGRADTQYF.

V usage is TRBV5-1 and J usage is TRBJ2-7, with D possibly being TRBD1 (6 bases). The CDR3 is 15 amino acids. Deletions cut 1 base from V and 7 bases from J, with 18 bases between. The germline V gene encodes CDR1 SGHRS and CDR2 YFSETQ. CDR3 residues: CASSLLTGAKWEQYF. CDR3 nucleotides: TGCGCCAGCAGCTTGTTGACAGGCGCAAAGTGGGAGCAGTACTTC.

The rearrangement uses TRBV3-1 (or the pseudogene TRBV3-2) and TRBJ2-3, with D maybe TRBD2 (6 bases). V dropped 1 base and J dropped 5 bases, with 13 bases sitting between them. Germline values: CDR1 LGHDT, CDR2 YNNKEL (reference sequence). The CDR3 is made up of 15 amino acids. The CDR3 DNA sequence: TGTGCCAGCAGCCAAGGGCTAGCGATATTAGATACGCAGTATTTT. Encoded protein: CASSQGLAILDTQYF.

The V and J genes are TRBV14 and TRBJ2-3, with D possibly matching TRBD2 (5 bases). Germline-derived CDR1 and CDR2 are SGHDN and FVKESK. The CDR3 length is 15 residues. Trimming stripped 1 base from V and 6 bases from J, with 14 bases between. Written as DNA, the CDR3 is TGTGCCAGCAGCCAAGCGGCAGAGGGCCTGGATACGCAGTATTTT. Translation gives CASSQAAEGLDTQYF.

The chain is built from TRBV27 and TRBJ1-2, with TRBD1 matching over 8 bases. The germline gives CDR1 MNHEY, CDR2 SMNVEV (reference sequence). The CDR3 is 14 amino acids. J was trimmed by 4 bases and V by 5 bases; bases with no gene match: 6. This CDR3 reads CASSAPGGFYGYTF. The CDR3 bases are TGTGCCAGCAGTGCCCCAGGGGGCTTCTATGGCTACACCTTC.

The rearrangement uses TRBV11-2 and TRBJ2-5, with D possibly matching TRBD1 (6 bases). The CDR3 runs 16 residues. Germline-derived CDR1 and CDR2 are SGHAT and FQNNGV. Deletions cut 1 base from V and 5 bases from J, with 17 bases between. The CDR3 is CASSLGGTGIVETQYF. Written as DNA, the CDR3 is TGTGCCAGCAGCTTAGGGGGAACAGGGATAGTGGAGACCCAGTACTTC.

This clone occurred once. CDR3 sequence reads: CASSGDGELFF. In DNA form, the CDR3 reads TGTGCCAGTAGCGGAGACGGGGAGCTGTTTTTT. The chain combines TRBV19 with TRBJ2-2, with D hard to call. Germline V lookup: CDR1 LNHDA, CDR2 SQIVND (reference sequence). CDR3 size: 11 residues. V dropped 6 bases and J dropped 7 bases, with 6 bases sitting between them. Drawing the rest from reference TRBV19 and TRBJ2-2, the complete variable domain is DGGITQSPKYLFRKEGQNVTLSCEQNLNHDAMYWYRQDPGQGLRLIYYSQIVNDFQKGDIAEGYSVSREKKESFPLTVTSAQKNPTAFYLCASSGDGELFFGEGSRLTVL.

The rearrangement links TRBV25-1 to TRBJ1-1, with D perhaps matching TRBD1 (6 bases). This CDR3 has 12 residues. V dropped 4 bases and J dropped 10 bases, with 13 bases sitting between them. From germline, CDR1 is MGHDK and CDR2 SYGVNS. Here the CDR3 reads CASSGYTGRAFF. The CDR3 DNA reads TGTGCCAGCAGTGGGTATACAGGGAGAGCTTTCTTT.

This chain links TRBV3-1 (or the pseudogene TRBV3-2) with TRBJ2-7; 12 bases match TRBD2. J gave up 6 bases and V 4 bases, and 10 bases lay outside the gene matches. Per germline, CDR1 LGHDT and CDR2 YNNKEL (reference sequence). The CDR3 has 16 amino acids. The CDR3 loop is CASSPHGLAGPPEQYF. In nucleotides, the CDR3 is TGTGCCAGCAGCCCCCACGGACTAGCGGGACCCCCCGAGCAGTACTTC.

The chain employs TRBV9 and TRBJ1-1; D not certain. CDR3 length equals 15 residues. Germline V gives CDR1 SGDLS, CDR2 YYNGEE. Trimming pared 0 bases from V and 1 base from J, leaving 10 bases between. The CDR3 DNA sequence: TGTGCCAGCAGCGTAGCCGGTGCGGCGAACACTGAAGCTTTCTTT. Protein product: CASSVAGAANTEAFF.

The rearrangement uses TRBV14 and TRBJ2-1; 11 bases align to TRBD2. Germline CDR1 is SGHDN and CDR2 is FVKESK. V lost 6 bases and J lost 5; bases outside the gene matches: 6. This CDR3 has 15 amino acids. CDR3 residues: CASRPTSGRNNEQFF. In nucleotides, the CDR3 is TGTGCCAGCAGACCTACTAGCGGGAGAAACAATGAGCAGTTCTTC.

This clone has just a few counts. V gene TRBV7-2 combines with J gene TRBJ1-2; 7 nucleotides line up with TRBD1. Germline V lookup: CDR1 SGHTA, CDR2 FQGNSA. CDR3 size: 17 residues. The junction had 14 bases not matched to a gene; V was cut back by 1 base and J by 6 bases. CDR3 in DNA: TGTGCCAGCAGCTTAGGACCGCTTGGGACAGAGTATGATGGCTACACCTTC. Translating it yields CASSLGPLGTEYDGYTF.

For the CDR3, the DNA is TGTGCCTCCTACAAAGGGGGAAGAGGCTCACCCCTCCACTTT. It encodes CASYKGGRGSPLHF. J is TRBJ1-6 and V is TRBV28, with D maybe TRBD1 (6 bases). The CDR3 runs 14 residues. V lost 11 bases to trimming and J lost 10 bases, with 21 bases between them. Germline CDR1 is MDHEN and CDR2 is SYDVKM.

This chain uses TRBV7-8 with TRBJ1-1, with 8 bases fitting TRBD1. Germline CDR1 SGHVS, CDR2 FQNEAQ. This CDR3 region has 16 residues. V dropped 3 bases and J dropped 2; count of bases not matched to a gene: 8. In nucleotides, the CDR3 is TGTGCCAGCAGCTTGGGACAGGCGGCCTCAAACACTGAAGCTTTCTTT. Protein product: CASSLGQAASNTEAFF.

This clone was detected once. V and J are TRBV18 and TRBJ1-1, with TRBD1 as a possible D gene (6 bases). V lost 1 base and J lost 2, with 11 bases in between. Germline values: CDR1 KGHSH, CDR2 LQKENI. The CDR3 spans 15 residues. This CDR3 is CASSPLTGINTEAFF. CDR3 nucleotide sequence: TGTGCCAGCTCACCACTAACAGGGATTAACACTGAAGCTTTCTTT.

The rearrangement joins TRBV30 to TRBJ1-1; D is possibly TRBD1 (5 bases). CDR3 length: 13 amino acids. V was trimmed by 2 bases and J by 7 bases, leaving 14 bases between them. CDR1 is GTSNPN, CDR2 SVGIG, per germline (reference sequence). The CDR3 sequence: CAWSHAGGYEAFF. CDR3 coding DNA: TGTGCCTGGAGTCACGCCGGGGGATATGAAGCTTTCTTT. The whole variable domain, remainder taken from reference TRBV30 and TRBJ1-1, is SQTIHQWPATLVQPVGSPLSLECTVEGTSNPNLYWYRQAAGRGLQLLFYSVGIGQISSEVPQNLSASRPQDRQFILSSKKLLLSDSGFYLCAWSHAGGYEAFFGQGTRLTVV.

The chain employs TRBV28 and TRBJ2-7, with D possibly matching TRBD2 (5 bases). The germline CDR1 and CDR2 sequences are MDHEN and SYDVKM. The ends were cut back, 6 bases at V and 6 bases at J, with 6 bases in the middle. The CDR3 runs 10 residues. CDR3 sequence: CASRAGEQYF. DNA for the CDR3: TGTGCCAGCAGGGCGGGCGAGCAGTACTTC. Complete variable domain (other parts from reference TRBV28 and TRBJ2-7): DVKVTQSSRYLVKRTGEKVFLECVQDMDHENMFWYRQDPGLGLRLIYFSYDVKMKEKGDIPEGYSVSREKKERFSLILESASTNQTSMYLCASRAGEQYFGPGTRLTVT.

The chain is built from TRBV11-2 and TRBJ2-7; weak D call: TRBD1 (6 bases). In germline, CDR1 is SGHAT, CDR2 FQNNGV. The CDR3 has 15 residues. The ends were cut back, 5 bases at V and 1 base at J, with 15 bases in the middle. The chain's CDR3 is CASSRTGTLSYEQYF. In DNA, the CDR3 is TGTGCCAGCAGCCGAACCGGGACACTATCCTACGAGCAGTACTTC.

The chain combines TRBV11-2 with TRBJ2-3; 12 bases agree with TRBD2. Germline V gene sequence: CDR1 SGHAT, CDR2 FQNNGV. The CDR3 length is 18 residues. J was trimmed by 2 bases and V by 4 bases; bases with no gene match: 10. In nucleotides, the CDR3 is TGTGCCAGCAGCTCGGGGCTAGCGGGAGGGATGCCCACAGATACGCAGTATTTT. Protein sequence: CASSSGLAGGMPTDTQYF.

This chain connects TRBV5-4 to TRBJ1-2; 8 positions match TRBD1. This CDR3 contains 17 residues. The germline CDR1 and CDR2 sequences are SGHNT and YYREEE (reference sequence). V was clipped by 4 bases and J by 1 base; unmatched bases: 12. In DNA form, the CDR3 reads TGTGCCAGCAGCCCGACAGGGGTGGCGGCCGATAACTATGGCTACACCTTC. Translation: CASSPTGVAADNYGYTF. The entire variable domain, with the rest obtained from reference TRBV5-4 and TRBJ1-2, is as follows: ETGVTQSPTHLIKTRGQQVTLRCSSQSGHNTVSWYQQALGQGPQFIFQYYREEENGRGNFPPRFSGLQFPNYSSELNVNALELDDSALYLCASSPTGVAADNYGYTFGSGTRLTVV.